These T cell receptor beta chains were read from a single sample in a study of Ad26.COV2.S vaccination and SARS-CoV-2 variants. Some clones are missing from TCRdb's copy, which holds only in-frame ones; the method was immunoSEQ multiplex PCR. The data show 350,000 to 500,000 clones, with 89% seen just once and roughly 2.5% held by the top ten. The source material was peripheral blood, sampled in a trial of Ad26.COV2.S vaccine versus placebo. The receptors were gathered from a person between 18 and 60 years old who received the Ad26.COV2.S COVID-19 vaccine or a placebo. The CDR3 runs from the conserved cysteine through the conserved F or W. D genes are given only for firm matches. Size tells how often a clone was seen (once, few, many) or the class of an expanded clone, and some rows leave it out.

V gene,clone size,CDR3 length,D gene,J gene,CDR3 DNA,CDR3 protein
TRBV7-2,.,13,.,TRBJ2-3,TGTGCCAGCAGCAACAGCTACACAGATACGCAGTATTTT,CASSNSYTDTQYF
TRBV12-3/TRBV12-4,.,12,.,TRBJ2-2,TGTGCCAGCAATGGGAACACCGGGGAGCTGTTTTTT,CASNGNTGELFF
TRBV6-5,.,13,.,TRBJ2-7,TGTGCCAGCAGTCCTAATCCCGACGACGAGCAGTACTTC,CASSPNPDDEQYF
TRBV7-8,once,17,TRBD2,TRBJ2-1,TGTGCCAGCAGCTTAGTGGCTGGTAGCGGGGGGTACAATGAGCAGTTCTTC,CASSLVAGSGGYNEQFF
TRBV6-5,.,13,TRBD1,TRBJ1-1,TGTGCCAGCGAGGACAGGGGCGGGTTTGAAGCTTTCTTT,CASEDRGGFEAFF
TRBV5-1,.,14,TRBD1,TRBJ2-7,TGCGCCAGCAGCTTGGCCGTAGGGGGCGGCGAGCAGTACTTC,CASSLAVGGGEQYF
TRBV4-3,.,15,.,TRBJ2-2,TGCGCCAGCAGCCAAGTACCGCAGAACACCGGGGAGCTGTTTTTT,CASSQVPQNTGELFF
TRBV24-1,.,14,TRBD1,TRBJ1-2,TGTGCCACCAGTGATACCCGGGACAGTTATGGCTACACCTTC,CATSDTRDSYGYTF
TRBV7-9,.,15,TRBD1,TRBJ2-2,TGTGCCAGCAGCTTGGGACAGGGCGGCACCGGGGAGCTGTTTTTT,CASSLGQGGTGELFF
TRBV5-8,.,16,TRBD2,TRBJ2-3,TGTGCCAGCAGCAACGGACTAGCGGGGGGTACAGATACGCAGTATTTT,CASSNGLAGGTDTQYF
TRBV4-3,.,16,TRBD2,TRBJ2-5,TGCGCCAGCAGCCAAGACTTCCCCGGGACTAGTTCGACCCAGTACTTC,CASSQDFPGTSSTQYF
TRBV2,few,17,.,TRBJ2-2,TGTGCCAGCAGTGAAGAGGTCCCGCGTCTTAACACCGGGGAGCTGTTTTTT,CASSEEVPRLNTGELFF
TRBV5-6,.,13,.,TRBJ1-1,TGTGCCAGCAGTTTTAGACGGGACACTGAAGCTTTCTTT,CASSFRRDTEAFF
TRBV7-2,.,14,.,TRBJ1-2,TGTGCCAGCAGCCCGGAGGCCCAACTTTATGGCTACACCTTC,CASSPEAQLYGYTF
TRBV14,.,13,.,TRBJ1-3,TGTGCCAGCAGCCAACTGCGCGGAAACACCATATATTTT,CASSQLRGNTIYF
TRBV4-3,.,13,.,TRBJ1-2,TGCGCCAGCAGCCAATTCGGCGGCTATGGCTACACCTTC,CASSQFGGYGYTF